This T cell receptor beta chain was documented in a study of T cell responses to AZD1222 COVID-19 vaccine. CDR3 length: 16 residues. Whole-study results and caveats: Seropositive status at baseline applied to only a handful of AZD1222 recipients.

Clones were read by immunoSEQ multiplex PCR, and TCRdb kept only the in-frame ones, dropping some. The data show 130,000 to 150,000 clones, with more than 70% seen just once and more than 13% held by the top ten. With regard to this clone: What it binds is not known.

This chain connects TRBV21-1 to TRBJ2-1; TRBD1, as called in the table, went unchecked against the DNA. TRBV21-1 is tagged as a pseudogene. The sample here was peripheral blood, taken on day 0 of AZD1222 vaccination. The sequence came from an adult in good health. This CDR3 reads CASSGSDRGSYNEQFF. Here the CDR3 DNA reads TGTGCCAGCAGCGGGAGTGACAGGGGCTCCTACAATGAGCAGTTCTTC.